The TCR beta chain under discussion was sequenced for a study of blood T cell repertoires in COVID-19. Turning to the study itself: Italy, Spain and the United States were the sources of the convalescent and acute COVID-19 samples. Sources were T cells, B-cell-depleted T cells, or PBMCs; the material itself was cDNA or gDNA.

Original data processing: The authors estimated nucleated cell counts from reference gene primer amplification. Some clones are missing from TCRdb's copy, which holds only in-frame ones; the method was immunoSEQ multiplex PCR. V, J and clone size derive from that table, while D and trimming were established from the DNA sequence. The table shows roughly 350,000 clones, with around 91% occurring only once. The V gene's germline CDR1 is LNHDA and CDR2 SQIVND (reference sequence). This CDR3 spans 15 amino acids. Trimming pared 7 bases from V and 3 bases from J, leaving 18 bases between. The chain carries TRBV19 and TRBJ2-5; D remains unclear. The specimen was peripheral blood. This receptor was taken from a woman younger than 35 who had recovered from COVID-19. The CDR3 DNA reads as TGTGCCAGTAATACTATCAGTGGCCCCGAAGAGACCCAGTACTTC. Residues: CASNTISGPEETQYF. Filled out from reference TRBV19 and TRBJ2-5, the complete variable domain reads DGGITQSPKYLFRKEGQNVTLSCEQNLNHDAMYWYRQDPGQGLRLIYYSQIVNDFQKGDIAEGYSVSREKKESFPLTVTSAQKNPTAFYLCASNTISGPEETQYFGPGTRLLVL.